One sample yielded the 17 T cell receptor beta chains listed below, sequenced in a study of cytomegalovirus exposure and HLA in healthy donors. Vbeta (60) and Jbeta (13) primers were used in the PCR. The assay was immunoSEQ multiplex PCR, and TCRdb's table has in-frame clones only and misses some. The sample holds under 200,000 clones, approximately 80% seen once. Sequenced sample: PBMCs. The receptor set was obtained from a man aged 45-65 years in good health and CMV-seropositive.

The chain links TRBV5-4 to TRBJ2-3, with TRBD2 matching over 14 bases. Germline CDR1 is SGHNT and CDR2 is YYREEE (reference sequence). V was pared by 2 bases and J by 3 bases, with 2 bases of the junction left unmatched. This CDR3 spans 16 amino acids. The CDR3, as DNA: TGTGCCAGCAGCTTCCGACTAGCGGGGGGGACAGATACGCAGTATTTT. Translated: CASSFRLAGGTDTQYF.

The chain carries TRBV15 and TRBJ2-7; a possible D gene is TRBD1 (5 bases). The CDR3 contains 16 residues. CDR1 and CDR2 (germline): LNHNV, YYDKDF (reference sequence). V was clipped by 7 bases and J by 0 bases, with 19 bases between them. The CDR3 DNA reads TGTGCCACCATCCTGACGTCAGGGTCCAGCTCCTACGAGCAGTACTTC. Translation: CATILTSGSSSYEQYF.

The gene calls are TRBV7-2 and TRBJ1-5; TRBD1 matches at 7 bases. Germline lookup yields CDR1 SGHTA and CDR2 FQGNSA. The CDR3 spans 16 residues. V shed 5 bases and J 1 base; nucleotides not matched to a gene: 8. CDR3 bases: TGTGCCAGCAGCCGTTGGGGGACAGTAAGCAATCAGCCCCAGCATTTT. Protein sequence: CASSRWGTVSNQPQHF.

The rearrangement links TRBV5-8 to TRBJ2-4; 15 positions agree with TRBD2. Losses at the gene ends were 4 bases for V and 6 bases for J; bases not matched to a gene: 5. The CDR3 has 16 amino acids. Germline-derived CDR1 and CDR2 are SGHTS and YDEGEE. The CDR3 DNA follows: TGTGCCAGCAGCCAACCGGGACTAGCGGGGGGAAACATTCAGTACTTC. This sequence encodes CASSQPGLAGGNIQYF.

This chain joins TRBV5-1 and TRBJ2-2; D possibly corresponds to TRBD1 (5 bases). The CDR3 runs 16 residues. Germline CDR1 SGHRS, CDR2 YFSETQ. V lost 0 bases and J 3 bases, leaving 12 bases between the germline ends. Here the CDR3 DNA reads TGCGCCAGCAGCTTGGAGTCCCAGACAGACACCGGGGAGCTGTTTTTT. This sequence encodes CASSLESQTDTGELFF. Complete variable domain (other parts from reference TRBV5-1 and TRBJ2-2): KAGVTQTPRYLIKTRGQQVTLSCSPISGHRSVSWYQQTPGQGLQFLFEYFSETQRNKGNFPGRFSGRQFSNSRSEMNVSTLELGDSALYLCASSLESQTDTGELFFGEGSRLTVL.

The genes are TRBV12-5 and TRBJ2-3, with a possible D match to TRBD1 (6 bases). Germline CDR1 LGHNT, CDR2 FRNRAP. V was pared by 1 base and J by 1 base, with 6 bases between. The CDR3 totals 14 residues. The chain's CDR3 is CASGLGQGTDTQYF. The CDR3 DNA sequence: TGTGCTAGTGGTTTGGGACAGGGCACAGATACGCAGTATTTT.

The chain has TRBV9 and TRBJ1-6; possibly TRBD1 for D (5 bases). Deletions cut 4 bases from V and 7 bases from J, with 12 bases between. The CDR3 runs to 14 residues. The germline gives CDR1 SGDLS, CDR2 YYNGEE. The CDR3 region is CASSPAGRNSPLHF. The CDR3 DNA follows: TGTGCCAGCAGCCCGGCGGGACGCAATTCACCCCTCCACTTT.

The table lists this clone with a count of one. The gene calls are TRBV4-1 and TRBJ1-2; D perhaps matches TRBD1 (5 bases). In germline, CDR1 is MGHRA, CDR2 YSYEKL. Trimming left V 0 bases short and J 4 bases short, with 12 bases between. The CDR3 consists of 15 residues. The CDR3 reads CASSQESRVGYGYTF. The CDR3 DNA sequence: TGCGCCAGCAGCCAAGAATCCAGGGTAGGCTATGGCTACACCTTC.

The CDR3 sequence is CASSLSGGSNEKLFF. CDR3 sequence (DNA): TGTGCCAGCAGCTTAAGTGGGGGCTCGAATGAAAAACTGTTTTTT. The rearrangement uses TRBV11-2 and TRBJ1-4, with D maybe TRBD1 (6 bases). The germline V and J ends were trimmed by 2 bases and 5 bases, with 12 bases remaining between them. The CDR3 has 15 amino acids. CDR1 is SGHAT and CDR2 is FQNNGV in the germline V gene.

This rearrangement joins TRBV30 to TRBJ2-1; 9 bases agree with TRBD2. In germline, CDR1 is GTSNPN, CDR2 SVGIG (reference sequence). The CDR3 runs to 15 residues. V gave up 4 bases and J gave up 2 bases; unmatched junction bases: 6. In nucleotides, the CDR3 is TGTGCCTGGACCCCGGGCGGGGGGGCCTACAATGAGCAGTTCTTC. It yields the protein CAWTPGGGAYNEQFF. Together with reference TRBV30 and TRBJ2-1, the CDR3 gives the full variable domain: SQTIHQWPATLVQPVGSPLSLECTVEGTSNPNLYWYRQAAGRGLQLLFYSVGIGQISSEVPQNLSASRPQDRQFILSSKKLLLSDSGFYLCAWTPGGGAYNEQFFGPGTRLTVL.

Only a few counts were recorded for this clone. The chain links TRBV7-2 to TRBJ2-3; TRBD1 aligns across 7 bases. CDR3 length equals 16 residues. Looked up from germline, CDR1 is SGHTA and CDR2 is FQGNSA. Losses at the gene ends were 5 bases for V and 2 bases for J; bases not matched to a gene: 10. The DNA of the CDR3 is TGTGCCAGCAGCCAGAGACAGGGACGATTCACAGATACGCAGTATTTT. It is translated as CASSQRQGRFTDTQYF.

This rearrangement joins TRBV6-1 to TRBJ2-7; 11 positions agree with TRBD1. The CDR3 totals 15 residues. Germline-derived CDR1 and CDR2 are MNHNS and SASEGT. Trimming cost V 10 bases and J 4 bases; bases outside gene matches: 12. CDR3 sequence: CATRSGQGALYEQYF. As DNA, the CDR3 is TGTGCCACCCGATCCGGACAGGGGGCGTTGTACGAGCAGTACTTC.

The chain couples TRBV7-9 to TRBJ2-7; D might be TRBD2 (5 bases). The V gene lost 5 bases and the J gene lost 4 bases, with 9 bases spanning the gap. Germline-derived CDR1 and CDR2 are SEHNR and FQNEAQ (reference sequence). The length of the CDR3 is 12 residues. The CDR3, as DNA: TGTGCCAGCAGCACGGACTTTTACGAGCAGTACTTC. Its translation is CASSTDFYEQYF.

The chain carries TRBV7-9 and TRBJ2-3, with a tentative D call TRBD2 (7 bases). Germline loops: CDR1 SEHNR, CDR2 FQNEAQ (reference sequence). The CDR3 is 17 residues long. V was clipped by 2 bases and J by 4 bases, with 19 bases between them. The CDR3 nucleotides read TGTGCCAGCAGCTTATCGGTCGGGGGGCTGAAGGCAGATACGCAGTATTTT. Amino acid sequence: CASSLSVGGLKADTQYF.

The chain's CDR3 is CASSDRLLGDYMNTEAFF. CDR3 sequence (DNA): TGCGCCAGCAGTGACCGGCTTTTAGGGGACTATATGAACACTGAAGCTTTCTTT. The rearrangement links TRBV10-1 to TRBJ1-1, with a tentative D call TRBD1 (5 bases). Germline values: CDR1 WNHNN, CDR2 SYGVQD (reference sequence). V lost 3 bases to trimming and J lost 0 bases, with 20 bases between them. CDR3 length equals 18 residues.

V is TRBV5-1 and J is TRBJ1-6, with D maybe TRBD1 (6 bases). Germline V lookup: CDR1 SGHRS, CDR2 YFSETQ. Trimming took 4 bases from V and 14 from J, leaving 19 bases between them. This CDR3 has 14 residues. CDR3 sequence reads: CASSPGTLGSSLHF. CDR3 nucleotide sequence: TGCGCCAGCAGCCCCGGGACACTGGGGTCGTCCCTCCACTTT.

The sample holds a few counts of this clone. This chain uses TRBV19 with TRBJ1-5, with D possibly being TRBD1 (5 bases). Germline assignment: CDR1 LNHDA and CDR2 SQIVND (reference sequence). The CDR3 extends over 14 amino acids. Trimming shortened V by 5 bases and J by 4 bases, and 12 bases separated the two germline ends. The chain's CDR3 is CASSAGLKNQPQHF. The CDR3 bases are TGTGCCAGTAGTGCAGGGTTAAAGAATCAGCCCCAGCATTTT.